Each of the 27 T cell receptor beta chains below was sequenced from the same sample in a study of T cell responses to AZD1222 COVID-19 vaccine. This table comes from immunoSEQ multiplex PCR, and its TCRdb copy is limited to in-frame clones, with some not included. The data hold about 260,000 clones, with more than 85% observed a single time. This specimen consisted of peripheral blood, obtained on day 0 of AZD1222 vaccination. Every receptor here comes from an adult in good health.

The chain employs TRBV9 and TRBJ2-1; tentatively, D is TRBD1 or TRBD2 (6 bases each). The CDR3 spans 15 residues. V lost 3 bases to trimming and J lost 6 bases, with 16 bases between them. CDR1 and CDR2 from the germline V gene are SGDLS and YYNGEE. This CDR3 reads CASSGGGNVGNEQFF. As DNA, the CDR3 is TGTGCCAGCAGCGGAGGGGGGAACGTCGGCAATGAGCAGTTCTTC.

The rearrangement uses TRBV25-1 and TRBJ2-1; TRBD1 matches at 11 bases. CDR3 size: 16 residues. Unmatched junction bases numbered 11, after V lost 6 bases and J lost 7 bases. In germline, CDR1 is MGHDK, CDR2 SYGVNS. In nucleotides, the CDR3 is TGTGCCAGCAGGACCCCAGGGACAGGGGGGCAGAATGAGCAGTTCTTC. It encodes CASRTPGTGGQNEQFF.

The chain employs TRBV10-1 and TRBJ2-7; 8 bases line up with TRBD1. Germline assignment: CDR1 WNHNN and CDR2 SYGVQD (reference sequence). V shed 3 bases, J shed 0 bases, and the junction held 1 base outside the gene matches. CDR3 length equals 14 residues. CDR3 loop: CASSDGTGSYEQYF. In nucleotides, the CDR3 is TGCGCCAGCAGTGACGGGACAGGCTCCTACGAGCAGTACTTC.

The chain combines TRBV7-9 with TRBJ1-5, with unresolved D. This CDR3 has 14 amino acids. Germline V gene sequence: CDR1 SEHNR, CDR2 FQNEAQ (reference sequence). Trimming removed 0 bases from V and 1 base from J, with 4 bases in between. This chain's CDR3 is CASSLAGSNQPQHF. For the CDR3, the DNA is TGTGCCAGCAGCTTAGCAGGGAGCAATCAGCCCCAGCATTTT.

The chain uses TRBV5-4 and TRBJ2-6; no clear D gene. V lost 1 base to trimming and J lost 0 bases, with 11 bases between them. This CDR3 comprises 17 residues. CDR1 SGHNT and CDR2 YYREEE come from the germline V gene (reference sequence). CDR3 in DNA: TGTGCCAGCAGCTTGAATTACGACGTCTCTGGGGCCAACGTCCTGACTTTC. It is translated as CASSLNYDVSGANVLTF.

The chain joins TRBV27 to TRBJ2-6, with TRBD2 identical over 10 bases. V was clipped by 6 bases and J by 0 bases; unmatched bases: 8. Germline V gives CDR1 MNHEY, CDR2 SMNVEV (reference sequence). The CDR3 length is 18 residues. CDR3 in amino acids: CASSELAGSLSGANVLTF. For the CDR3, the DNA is TGTGCCAGCAGCGAACTAGCGGGATCCCTCTCTGGGGCCAACGTCCTGACTTTC.

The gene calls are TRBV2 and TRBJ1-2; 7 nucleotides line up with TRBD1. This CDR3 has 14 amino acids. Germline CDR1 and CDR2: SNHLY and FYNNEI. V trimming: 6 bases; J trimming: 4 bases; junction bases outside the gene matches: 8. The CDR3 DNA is TGTGCCAGCAGAAAGACAGGGCAGGGCTATGGCTACACCTTC. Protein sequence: CASRKTGQGYGYTF.

DNA for the CDR3: TGTGCCAGCGTGGGACAGAGCTCTGGAAACACCATATATTTT. It encodes CASVGQSSGNTIYF. This rearrangement joins TRBV2 to TRBJ1-3; 7 bases fit TRBD1. Per the germline V gene, CDR1 is SNHLY and CDR2 is FYNNEI. Unmatched junction bases numbered 4, after V lost 8 bases and J lost 0 bases. This CDR3 has 14 residues.

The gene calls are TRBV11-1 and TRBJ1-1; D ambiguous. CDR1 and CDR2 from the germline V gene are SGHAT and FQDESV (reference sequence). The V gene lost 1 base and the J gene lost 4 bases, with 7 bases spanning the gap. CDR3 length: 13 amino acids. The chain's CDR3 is CASSLGLVTEAFF. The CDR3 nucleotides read TGTGCCAGCAGCTTAGGCCTGGTCACTGAAGCTTTCTTT.

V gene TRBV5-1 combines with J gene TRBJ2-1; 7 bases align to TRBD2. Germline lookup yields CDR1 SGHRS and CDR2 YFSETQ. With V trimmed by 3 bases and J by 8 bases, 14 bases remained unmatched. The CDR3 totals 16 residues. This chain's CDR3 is CASSSIASGAGDEQFF. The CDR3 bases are TGCGCCAGCAGCTCCATCGCCAGCGGGGCCGGGGATGAGCAGTTCTTC.

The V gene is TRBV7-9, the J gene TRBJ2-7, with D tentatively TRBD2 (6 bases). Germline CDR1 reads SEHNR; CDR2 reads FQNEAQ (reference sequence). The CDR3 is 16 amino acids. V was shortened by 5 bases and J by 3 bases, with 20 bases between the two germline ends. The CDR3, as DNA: TGTGCCAGCAGCCCAATAGGGGACTTCGGGGTCTACGAGCAGTACTTC. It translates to CASSPIGDFGVYEQYF. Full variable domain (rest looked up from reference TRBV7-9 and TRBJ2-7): DTGVSQNPRHKITKRGQNVTFRCDPISEHNRLYWYRQTLGQGPEFLTYFQNEAQLEKSRLLSDRFSAERPKGSFSTLEIQRTEQGDSAMYLCASSPIGDFGVYEQYFGPGTRLTVT.

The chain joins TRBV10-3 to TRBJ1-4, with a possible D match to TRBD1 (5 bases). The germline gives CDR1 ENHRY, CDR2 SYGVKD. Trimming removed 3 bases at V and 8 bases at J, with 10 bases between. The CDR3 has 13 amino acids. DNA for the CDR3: TGTGCCATCAGTGAAGGCAGGGAGGAAAAACTGTTTTTT. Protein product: CAISEGREEKLFF.

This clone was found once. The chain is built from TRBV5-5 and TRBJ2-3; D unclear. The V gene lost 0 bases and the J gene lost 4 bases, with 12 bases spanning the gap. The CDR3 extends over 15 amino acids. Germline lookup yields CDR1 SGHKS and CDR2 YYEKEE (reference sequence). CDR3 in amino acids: CASSLAGRAADTQYF. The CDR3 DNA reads TGTGCCAGCAGCTTGGCCGGTAGGGCTGCAGATACGCAGTATTTT.

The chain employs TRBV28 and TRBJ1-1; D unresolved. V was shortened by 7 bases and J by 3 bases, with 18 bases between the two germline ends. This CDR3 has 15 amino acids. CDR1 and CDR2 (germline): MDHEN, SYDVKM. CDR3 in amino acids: CASTQTGRRDTEAFF. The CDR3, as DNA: TGTGCCAGCACCCAAACGGGGAGGCGGGACACTGAAGCTTTCTTT.

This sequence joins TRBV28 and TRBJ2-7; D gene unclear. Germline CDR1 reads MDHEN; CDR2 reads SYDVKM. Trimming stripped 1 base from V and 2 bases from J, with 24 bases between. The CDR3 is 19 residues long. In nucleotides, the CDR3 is TGTGCCAGCAGTTTATTTGATATGGGTGCTAGATTCAGAGCCTACGAGCAGTACTTC. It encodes CASSLFDMGARFRAYEQYF.

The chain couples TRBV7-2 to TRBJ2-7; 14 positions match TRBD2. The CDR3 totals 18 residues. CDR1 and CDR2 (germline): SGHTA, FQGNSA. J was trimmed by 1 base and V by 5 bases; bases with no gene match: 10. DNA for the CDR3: TGTGCCAGCAGCCATTCGACTAGCGGGAGGGCCAAGTCCTACGAGCAGTACTTC. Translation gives CASSHSTSGRAKSYEQYF.

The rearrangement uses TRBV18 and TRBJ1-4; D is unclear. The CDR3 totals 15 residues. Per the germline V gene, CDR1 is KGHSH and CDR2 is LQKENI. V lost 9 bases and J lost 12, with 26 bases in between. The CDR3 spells CASSPASRDNGELFF. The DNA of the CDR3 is TGTGCCAGTTCCCCCGCGAGCCGCGATAATGGGGAACTGTTTTTT.

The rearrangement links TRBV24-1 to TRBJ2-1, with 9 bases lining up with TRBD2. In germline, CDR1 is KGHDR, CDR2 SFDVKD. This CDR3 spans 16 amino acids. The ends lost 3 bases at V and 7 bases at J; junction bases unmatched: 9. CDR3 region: CATSDEVAGVLNEQFF. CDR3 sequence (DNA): TGTGCCACCAGTGATGAGGTAGCGGGAGTTTTAAATGAGCAGTTCTTC.

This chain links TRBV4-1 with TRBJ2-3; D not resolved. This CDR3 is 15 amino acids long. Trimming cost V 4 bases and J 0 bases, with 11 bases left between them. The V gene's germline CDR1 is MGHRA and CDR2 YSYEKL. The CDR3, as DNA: TGCGCCAGCAGCCGAATGGGCCTCAGCACAGATACGCAGTATTTT. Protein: CASSRMGLSTDTQYF.

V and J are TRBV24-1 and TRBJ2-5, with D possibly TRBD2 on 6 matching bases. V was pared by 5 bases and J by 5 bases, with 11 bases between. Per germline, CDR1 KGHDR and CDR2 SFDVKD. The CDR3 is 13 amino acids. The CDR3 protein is CATSVGEEETQYF. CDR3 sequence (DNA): TGTGCCACCAGTGTGGGGGAGGAGGAGACCCAGTACTTC.

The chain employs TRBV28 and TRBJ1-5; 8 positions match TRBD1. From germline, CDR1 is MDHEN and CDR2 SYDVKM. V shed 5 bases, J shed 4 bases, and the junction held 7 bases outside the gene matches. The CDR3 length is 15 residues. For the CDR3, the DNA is TGTGCCAGCAGTCTGAGACAGGGGAATAATCAGCCCCAGCATTTT. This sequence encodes CASSLRQGNNQPQHF.

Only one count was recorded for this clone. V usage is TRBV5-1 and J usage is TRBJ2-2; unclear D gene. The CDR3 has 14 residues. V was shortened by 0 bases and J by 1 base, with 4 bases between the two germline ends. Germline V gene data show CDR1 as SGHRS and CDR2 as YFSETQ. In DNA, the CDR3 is TGCGCCAGCAGCTTGGAAGTGAACACCGGGGAGCTGTTTTTT. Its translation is CASSLEVNTGELFF.

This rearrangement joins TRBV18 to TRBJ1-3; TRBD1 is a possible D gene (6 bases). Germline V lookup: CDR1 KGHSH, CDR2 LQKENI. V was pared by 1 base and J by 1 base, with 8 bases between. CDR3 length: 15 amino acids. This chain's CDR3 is CASSPQTGSGNTIYF. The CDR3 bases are TGTGCCAGCTCACCACAGACAGGTTCTGGAAACACCATATATTTT. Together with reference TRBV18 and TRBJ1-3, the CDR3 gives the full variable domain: NAGVMQNPRHLVRRRGQEARLRCSPMKGHSHVYWYRQLPEEGLKFMVYLQKENIIDESGMPKERFSAEFPKEGPSILRIQQVVRGDSAAYFCASSPQTGSGNTIYFGEGSWLTVV.

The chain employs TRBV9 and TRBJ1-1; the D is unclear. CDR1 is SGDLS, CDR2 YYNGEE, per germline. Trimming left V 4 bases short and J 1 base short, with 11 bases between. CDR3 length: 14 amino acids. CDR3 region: CASSKGPPNTEAFF. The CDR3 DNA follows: TGTGCCAGCAGCAAAGGCCCACCGAACACTGAAGCTTTCTTT.

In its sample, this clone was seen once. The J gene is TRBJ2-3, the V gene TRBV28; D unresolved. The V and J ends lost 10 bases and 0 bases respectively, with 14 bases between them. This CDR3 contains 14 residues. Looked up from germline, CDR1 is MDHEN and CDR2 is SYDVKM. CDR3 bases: TGTGCCACCTCCGGGCTGGTTAGCACAGATACGCAGTATTTT. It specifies CATSGLVSTDTQYF.

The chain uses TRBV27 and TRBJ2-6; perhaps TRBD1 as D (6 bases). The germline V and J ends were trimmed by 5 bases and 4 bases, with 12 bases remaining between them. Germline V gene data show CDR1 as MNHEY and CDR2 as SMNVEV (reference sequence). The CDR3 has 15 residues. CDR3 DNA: TGTGCCAGCAGTCCCGGGACACTCGGGGCCAACGTCCTGACTTTC. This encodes CASSPGTLGANVLTF.

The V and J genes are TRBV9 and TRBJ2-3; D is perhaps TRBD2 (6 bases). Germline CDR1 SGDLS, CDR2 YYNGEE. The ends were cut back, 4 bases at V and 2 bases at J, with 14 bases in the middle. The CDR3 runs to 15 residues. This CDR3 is CASSLSPGDTDTQYF. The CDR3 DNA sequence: TGTGCCAGCAGCCTCAGCCCGGGAGACACAGATACGCAGTATTTT. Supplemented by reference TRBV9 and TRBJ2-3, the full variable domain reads DSGVTQTPKHLITATGQRVTLRCSPRSGDLSVYWYQQSLDQGLQFLIQYYNGEERAKGNILERFSAQQFPDLHSELNLSSLELGDSALYFCASSLSPGDTDTQYFGPGTRLTVL.